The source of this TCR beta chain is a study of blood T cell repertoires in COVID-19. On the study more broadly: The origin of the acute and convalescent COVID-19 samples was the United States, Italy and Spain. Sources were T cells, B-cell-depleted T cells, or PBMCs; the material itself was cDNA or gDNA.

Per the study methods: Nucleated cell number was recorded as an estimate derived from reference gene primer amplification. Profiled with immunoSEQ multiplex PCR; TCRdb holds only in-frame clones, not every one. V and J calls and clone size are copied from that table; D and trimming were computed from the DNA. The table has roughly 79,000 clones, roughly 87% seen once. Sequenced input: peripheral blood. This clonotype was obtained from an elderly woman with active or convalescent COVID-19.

As DNA, the CDR3 is TGTGCCAGCAGCCCTCGACAGGGGGCGAGTTCCCTCCACGAGCAGTACTTC. Translating gives CASSPRQGASSLHEQYF. The chain has TRBV3-1 (or the pseudogene TRBV3-2) and TRBJ2-7; 10 bases are shared with TRBD1. CDR3 size: 17 residues. Per germline, CDR1 LGHDT and CDR2 YNNKEL (reference sequence). After removal of 4 bases from V and 5 bases from J, the junction contained 14 bases not matched to a gene.